This T cell receptor beta chain was sequenced in a study of blood T cell repertoires in COVID-19. About the study: The United States, Italy and Spain supplied acute and convalescent COVID-19 samples.

The CDR3 sequence is 13 residues long. Trimming removed 2 bases at V and 3 bases at J, with 7 bases between. The germline V gene encodes CDR1 LGHDT and CDR2 YNNKEL (reference sequence). This study enrolled people aged 18 to 89 from approximately 25 US geographic areas. Clinical history reported by participants formed the basis on which cohorts were assigned. Authors' processing steps: Estimation of nucleated cell counts was performed using reference gene primer amplification. Clones were read by immunoSEQ multiplex PCR, and TCRdb kept only the in-frame ones, dropping some. The V and J calls and clone size are taken from that table; D and trimming were inferred from the DNA. The table records 240,000 or so clones, more than 75% of them present only once.

V gene TRBV3-1 (or the pseudogene TRBV3-2) combines with J gene TRBJ1-1; maybe TRBD1 (5 bases). This clonotype was sampled from a woman aged 40 to 50 with acute COVID-19. Sequenced input: PBMCs or T cells enriched from blood (not recorded which). DNA for the CDR3: TGTGCCAGCAGCCAAATCAGGGACACTGAAGCTTTCTTT. Encoded protein: CASSQIRDTEAFF.